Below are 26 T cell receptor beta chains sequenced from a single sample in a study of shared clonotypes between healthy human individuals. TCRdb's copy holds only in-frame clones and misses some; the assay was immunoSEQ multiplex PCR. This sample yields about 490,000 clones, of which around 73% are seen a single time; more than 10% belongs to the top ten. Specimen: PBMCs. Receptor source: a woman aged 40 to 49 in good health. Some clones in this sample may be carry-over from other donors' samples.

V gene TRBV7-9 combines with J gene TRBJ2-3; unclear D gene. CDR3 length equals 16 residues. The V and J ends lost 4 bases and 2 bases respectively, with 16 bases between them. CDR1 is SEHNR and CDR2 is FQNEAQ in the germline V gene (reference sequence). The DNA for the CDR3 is TGTGCCAGCAGCTACTCATGGGGTACGAACACAGATACGCAGTATTTT. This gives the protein CASSYSWGTNTDTQYF.

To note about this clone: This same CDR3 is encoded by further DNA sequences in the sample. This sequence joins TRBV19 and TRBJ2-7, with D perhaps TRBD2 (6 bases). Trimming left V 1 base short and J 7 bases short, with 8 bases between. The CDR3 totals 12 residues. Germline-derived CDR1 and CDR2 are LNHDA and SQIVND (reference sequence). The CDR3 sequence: CASSIVAGEQYF. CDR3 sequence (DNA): TGTGCCAGTAGTATAGTCGCGGGGGAGCAGTACTTC.

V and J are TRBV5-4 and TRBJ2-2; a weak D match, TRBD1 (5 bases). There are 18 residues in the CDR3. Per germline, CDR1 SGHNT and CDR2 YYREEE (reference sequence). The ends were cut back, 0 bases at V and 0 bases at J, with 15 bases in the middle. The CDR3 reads CASSLGGRGPANTGELFF. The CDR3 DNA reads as TGTGCCAGCAGCTTGGGGGGCCGAGGTCCCGCGAACACCGGGGAGCTGTTTTTT.

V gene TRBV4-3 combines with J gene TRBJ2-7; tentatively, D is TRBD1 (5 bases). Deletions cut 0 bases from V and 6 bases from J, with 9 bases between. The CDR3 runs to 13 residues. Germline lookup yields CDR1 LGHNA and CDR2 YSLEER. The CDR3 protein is CASSQDLGREQYF. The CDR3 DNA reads TGCGCCAGCAGCCAAGATCTGGGGCGCGAGCAGTACTTC.

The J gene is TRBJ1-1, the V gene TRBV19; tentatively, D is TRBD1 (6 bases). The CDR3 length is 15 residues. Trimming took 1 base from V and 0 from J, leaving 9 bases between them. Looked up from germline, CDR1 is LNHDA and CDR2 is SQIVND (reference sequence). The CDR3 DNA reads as TGTGCCAGTAGTATAGCAGGGGCGATGAACACTGAAGCTTTCTTT. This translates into CASSIAGAMNTEAFF.

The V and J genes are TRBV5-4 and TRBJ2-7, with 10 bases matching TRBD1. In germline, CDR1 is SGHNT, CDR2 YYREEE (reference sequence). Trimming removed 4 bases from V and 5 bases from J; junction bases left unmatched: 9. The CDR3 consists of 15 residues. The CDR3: CASSPEPGQGHEQYF. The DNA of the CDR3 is TGTGCCAGCAGCCCCGAGCCGGGACAGGGGCACGAGCAGTACTTC.

The CDR3 here is CASSLVRGAFYNEQFF. The CDR3 DNA is TGTGCCAGCAGCTTGGTTCGGGGGGCGTTTTACAATGAGCAGTTCTTC. The chain links TRBV5-4 to TRBJ2-1, with D perhaps matching TRBD2 (7 bases). This CDR3 has 16 amino acids. The germline V gene has CDR1 SGHNT and CDR2 YYREEE (reference sequence). Deletions cut 0 bases from V and 4 bases from J, with 14 bases between. Full variable domain (missing parts from reference TRBV5-4 and TRBJ2-1): ETGVTQSPTHLIKTRGQQVTLRCSSQSGHNTVSWYQQALGQGPQFIFQYYREEENGRGNFPPRFSGLQFPNYSSELNVNALELDDSALYLCASSLVRGAFYNEQFFGPGTRLTVL.

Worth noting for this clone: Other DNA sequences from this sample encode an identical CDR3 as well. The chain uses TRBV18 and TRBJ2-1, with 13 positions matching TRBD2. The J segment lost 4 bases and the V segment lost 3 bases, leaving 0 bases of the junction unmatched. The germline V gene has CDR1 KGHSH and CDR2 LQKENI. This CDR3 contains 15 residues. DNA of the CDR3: TGTGCCAGCTCACCGGGACTAGCGGGGTACAATGAGCAGTTCTTC. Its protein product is CASSPGLAGYNEQFF.

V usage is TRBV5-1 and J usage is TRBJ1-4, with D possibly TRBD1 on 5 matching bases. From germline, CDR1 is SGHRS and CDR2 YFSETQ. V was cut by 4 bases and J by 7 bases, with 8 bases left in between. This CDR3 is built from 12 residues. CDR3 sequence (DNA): TGCGCCAGCAGCCCCAGGGCTGAAAAACTGTTTTTT. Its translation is CASSPRAEKLFF. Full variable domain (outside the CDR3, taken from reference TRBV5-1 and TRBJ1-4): KAGVTQTPRYLIKTRGQQVTLSCSPISGHRSVSWYQQTPGQGLQFLFEYFSETQRNKGNFPGRFSGRQFSNSRSEMNVSTLELGDSALYLCASSPRAEKLFFGSGTQLSVL.

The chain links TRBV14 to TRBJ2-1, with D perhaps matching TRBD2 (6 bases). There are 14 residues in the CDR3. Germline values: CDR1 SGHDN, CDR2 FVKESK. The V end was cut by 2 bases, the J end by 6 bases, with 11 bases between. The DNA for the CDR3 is TGTGCCAGCAGCCAATCGCTAGCGTCCAATGAGCAGTTCTTC. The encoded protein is CASSQSLASNEQFF.

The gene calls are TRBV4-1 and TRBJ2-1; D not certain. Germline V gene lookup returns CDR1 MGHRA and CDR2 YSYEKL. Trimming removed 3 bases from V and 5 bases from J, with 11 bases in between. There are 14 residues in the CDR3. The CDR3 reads CASSQPGRNNEQFF. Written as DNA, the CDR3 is TGCGCCAGCAGCCAGCCTGGACGTAACAATGAGCAGTTCTTC.

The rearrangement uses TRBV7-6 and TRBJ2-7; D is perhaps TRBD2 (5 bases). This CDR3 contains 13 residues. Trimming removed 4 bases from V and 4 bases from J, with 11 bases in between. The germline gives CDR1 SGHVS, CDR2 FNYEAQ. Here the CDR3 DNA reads TGTGCCAGCAGCTCCGTGAGGGAGTACGAGCAGTACTTC. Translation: CASSSVREYEQYF.

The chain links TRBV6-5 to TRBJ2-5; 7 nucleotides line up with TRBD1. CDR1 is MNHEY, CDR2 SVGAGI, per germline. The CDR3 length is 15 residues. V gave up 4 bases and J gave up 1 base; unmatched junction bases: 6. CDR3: CASSSPDRAQETQYF. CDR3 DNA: TGTGCCAGCAGTTCCCCAGACAGGGCCCAAGAGACCCAGTACTTC.

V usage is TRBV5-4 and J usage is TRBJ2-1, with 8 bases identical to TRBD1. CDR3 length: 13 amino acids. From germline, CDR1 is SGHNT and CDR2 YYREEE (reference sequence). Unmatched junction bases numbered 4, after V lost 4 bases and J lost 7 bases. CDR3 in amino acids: CASSRTGGNEQFF. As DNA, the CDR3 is TGTGCCAGCAGCCGCACAGGGGGAAATGAGCAGTTCTTC.

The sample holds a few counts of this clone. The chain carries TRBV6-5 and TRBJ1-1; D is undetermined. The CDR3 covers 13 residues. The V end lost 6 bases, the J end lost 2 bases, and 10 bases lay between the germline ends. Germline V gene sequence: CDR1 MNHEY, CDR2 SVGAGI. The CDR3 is CASRLRPNTEAFF. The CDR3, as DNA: TGTGCCAGCAGACTTAGACCTAACACTGAAGCTTTCTTT.

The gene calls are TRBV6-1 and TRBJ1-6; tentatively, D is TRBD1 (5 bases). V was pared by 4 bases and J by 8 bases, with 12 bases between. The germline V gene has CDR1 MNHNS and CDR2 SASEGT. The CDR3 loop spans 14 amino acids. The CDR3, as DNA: TGTGCCAGCAGTGTGGGGGGTTTGGATTCACCCCTCCACTTT. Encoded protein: CASSVGGLDSPLHF.

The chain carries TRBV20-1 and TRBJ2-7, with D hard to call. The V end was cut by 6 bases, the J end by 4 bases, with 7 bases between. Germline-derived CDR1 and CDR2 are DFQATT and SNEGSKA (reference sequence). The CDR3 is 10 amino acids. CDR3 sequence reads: CSAREYEQYF. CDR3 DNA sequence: TGCAGTGCCCGTGAGTACGAGCAGTACTTC.

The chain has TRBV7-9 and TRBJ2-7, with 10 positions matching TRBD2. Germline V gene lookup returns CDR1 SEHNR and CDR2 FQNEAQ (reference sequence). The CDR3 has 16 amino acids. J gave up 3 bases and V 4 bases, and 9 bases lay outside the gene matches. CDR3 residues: CASSSIRTSGLYEQYF. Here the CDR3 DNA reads TGTGCCAGCAGCTCCATTCGGACTAGCGGCCTCTACGAGCAGTACTTC.

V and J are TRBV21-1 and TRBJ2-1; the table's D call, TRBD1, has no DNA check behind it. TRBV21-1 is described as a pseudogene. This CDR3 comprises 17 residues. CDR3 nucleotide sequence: TGTGCCAGCAGCAAAGAATTGGGACAGATGAGGTACAATGAGCAGTTCTTC. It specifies CASSKELGQMRYNEQFF.

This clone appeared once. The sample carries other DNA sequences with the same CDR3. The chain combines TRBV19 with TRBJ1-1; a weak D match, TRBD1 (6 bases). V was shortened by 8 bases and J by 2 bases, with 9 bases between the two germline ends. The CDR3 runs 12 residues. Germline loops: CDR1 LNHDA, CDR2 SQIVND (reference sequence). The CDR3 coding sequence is TGTGCCAGTGGACAGACAAACACTGAAGCTTTCTTT. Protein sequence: CASGQTNTEAFF.

DNA for the CDR3: TGTGCCAGCAGCCCAGGGGCCCCAAACTATGGCTACACCTTC. This sequence encodes CASSPGAPNYGYTF. The chain joins TRBV11-2 to TRBJ1-2; maybe TRBD1 (6 bases). Germline V gives CDR1 SGHAT, CDR2 FQNNGV. V was cut by 5 bases and J by 2 bases, with 12 bases left in between. The CDR3 is made up of 14 amino acids.

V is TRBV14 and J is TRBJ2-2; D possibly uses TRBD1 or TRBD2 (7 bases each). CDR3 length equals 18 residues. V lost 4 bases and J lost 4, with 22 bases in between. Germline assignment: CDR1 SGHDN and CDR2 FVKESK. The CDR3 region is CASSPGGGGQVRTGELFF. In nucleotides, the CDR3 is TGTGCCAGCAGCCCGGGGGGAGGCGGACAGGTTCGCACCGGGGAGCTGTTTTTT.

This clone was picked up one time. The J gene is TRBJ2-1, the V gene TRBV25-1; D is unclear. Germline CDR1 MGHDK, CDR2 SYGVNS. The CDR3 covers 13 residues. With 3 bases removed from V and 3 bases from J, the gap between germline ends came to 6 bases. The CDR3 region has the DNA TGTGCCAGCAGTGACGGCGGCTACAATGAGCAGTTCTTC. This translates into CASSDGGYNEQFF.

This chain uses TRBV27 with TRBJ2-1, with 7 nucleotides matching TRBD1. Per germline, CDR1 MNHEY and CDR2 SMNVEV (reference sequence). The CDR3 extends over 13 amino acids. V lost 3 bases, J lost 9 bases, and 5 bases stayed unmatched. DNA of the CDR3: TGTGCCAGCAGTTTCGACAGGGTCAGTGAGCAGTTCTTC. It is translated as CASSFDRVSEQFF.

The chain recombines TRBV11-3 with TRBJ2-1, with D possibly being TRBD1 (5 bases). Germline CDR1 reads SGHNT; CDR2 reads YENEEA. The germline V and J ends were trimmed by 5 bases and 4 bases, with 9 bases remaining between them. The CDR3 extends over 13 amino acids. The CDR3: CASSQRQYNEQFF. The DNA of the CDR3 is TGTGCCAGCAGCCAACGACAGTACAATGAGCAGTTCTTC.

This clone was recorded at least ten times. This CDR3 is CASTNGGGDSEAFF. CDR3 in DNA: TGTGCCAGTACCAATGGGGGGGGCGACTCTGAAGCTTTCTTT. The V gene is TRBV19, the J gene TRBJ1-1, with D possibly TRBD1 on 6 matching bases. CDR3 length: 14 residues. V lost 7 bases to trimming and J lost 6 bases, with 18 bases between them. CDR1 is LNHDA, CDR2 SQIVND, per germline (reference sequence).